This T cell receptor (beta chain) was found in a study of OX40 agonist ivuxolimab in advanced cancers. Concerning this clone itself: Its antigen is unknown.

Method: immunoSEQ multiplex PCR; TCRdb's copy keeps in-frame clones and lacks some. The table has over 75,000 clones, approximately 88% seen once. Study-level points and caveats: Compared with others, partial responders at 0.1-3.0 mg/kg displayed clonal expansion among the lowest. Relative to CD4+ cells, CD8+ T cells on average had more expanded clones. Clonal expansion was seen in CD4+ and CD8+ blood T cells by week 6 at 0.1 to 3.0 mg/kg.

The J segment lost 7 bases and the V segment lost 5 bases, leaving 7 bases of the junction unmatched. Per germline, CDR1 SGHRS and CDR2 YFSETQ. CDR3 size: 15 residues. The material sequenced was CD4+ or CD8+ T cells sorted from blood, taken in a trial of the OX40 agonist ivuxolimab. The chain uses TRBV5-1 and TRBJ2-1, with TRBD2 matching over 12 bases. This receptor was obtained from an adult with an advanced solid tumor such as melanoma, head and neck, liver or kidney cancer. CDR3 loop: CASRDTSGRSNEQFF. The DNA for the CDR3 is TGCGCCAGCAGGGATACTAGCGGGAGGTCGAATGAGCAGTTCTTC. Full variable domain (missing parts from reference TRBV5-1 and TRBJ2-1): KAGVTQTPRYLIKTRGQQVTLSCSPISGHRSVSWYQQTPGQGLQFLFEYFSETQRNKGNFPGRFSGRQFSNSRSEMNVSTLELGDSALYLCASRDTSGRSNEQFFGPGTRLTVL.